The rows below give T cell receptor beta chains drawn from one sample of a study of cytomegalovirus exposure and HLA in healthy donors. Sequenced by immunoSEQ multiplex PCR; TCRdb stores in-frame clones only, minus some. The sample includes 150,000 to 200,000 clones, roughly four fifths of them seen just once. Specimen: PBMCs. All receptors come from a young woman in good health and CMV-seronegative. Each CDR3 is given with its conserved first and last residue. A D gene is named only where the DNA matches it firmly. Where a row states a size, it is once, few, many or the class of an expanded clone; other rows omit it.

D gene | J gene | clone size | V gene | CDR3 DNA | CDR3 protein
NA | TRBJ2-3 | NA | TRBV7-9 | TGTTCCAGCAGCTTAGCTACAGGTCGGGCAGATACGCAGTATTTT | CSSSLATGRADTQYF
NA | TRBJ2-1 | NA | TRBV4-3 | TGCGCCAGCAGCCAAGAGGGGTATGGGCCCCGGGGTCACAATGAGCAGTTCTTC | CASSQEGYGPRGHNEQFF
NA | TRBJ2-3 | NA | TRBV27 | TGTGCCAGCCTTTTACTCACAGATACGCAGTATTTT | CASLLLTDTQYF
NA | TRBJ2-3 | NA | TRBV5-1 | TGCGCCAGCAGCCCAGGGGACGCAGATACGCAGTATTTT | CASSPGDADTQYF
NA | TRBJ2-7 | few | TRBV5-4 | TGTGCCAGCAGCTTGGATGGGGCGGGACCCATCTACGAGCAGTACTTC | CASSLDGAGPIYEQYF
NA | TRBJ1-1 | NA | TRBV29-1 | TGCAGCGTTCCCTCTCAGGGGCAGGTACTATTCACTGAAGCTTTCTTT | CSVPSQGQVLFTEAFF
TRBD1 | TRBJ1-4 | NA | TRBV7-9 | TGTGCCAGCAGCCCCCACAGGGGAGCGGATGAAAAACTGTTTTTT | CASSPHRGADEKLFF
NA | TRBJ1-1 | NA | TRBV19 | TGTGCCAGTAGTATAGACAAAGGAGGGAGGGCGAACACTGAAGCTTTCTTT | CASSIDKGGRANTEAFF
TRBD1 | TRBJ1-2 | NA | TRBV7-2 | TGTGCCAGCAGCTTCTACCTACAGGGGAAGGATGGCTACACCTTC | CASSFYLQGKDGYTF
NA | TRBJ2-3 | NA | TRBV5-4 | TGTGCCAGCAGCAAACTAGCTGGCACAGATACGCAGTATTTT | CASSKLAGTDTQYF
NA | TRBJ2-1 | NA | TRBV9 | TGTGCCAGCAGCCTCTACAATGAGCAGTTCTTC | CASSLYNEQFF
NA | TRBJ2-1 | NA | TRBV7-2 | TGTGCCAGCAGCTCCAATAGCGTCTCCTACAATGAGCAGTTCTTC | CASSSNSVSYNEQFF
NA | TRBJ1-5 | NA | TRBV2 | TGTGCCAGCAGTGCCGAGCGGTCTAGCAATCAGCCCCAGCATTTT | CASSAERSSNQPQHF
NA | TRBJ2-3 | NA | TRBV27 | TGTGCCAGCACCAACCGCGGGGATACGCAGTATTTT | CASTNRGDTQYF
TRBD2 | TRBJ2-2 | NA | TRBV4-2 | TGTGCCAGCAGCCAGCGGACTAGCGGGAGGAAGGACACCGGGGAGCTGTTTTTT | CASSQRTSGRKDTGELFF
TRBD1 | TRBJ1-2 | NA | TRBV7-9 | TGTGCCAGCAGTATACAGGGGGTAGTGTACGGCTACACCTTC | CASSIQGVVYGYTF
TRBD1 | TRBJ1-5 | NA | TRBV19 | TGTGCCAGTTGGGGGACAGGGGGCTACAATCAGCCCCAGCATTTT | CASWGTGGYNQPQHF
TRBD2 | TRBJ2-1 | once | TRBV7-9 | TGTGCCAGCAGCTCCCGAAGCGGGAGTATTAATGAGCAGTTCTTC | CASSSRSGSINEQFF
TRBD1 | TRBJ1-4 | NA | TRBV9 | TGTGCCAGCAGCCCACGGACAGGGATTAATGAAAAACTGTTTTTT | CASSPRTGINEKLFF
TRBD2 | TRBJ2-7 | NA | TRBV7-2 | TGTGCCAGCCGGCTAGCGGGAACCTACGAGCAGTACTTC | CASRLAGTYEQYF
TRBD1 | TRBJ2-1 | NA | TRBV4-3 | TGCGCCAGCGGTGACAGGGTCTACAATGAGCGGTTCTTC | CASGDRVYNERFF
NA | TRBJ2-1 | once | TRBV7-2 | TGTGCCAGCAGCCCCGGGGGGCACAATGAGCAGTTCTTC | CASSPGGHNEQFF
TRBD1 | TRBJ2-3 | NA | TRBV28 | TGTGCCAGCAGTGGGGACAGGGGATCAGATACGCAGTATTTT | CASSGDRGSDTQYF
NA | TRBJ1-3 | NA | TRBV9 | TGTGCCAGTGGGGGGGGAGGTTCGGGAAACACCATATATTTT | CASGGGGSGNTIYF
TRBD2 | TRBJ2-3 | NA | TRBV29-1 | TGCAGCGTTGCTCCTAGCGGGTACACAGATACGCAGTATTTT | CSVAPSGYTDTQYF
NA | TRBJ2-4 | NA | TRBV10-3 | TGTGCCATCGCTCAGGGCTGGTTAGCCAAAAACATTCAGTACTTC | CAIAQGWLAKNIQYF
NA | TRBJ2-2 | NA | TRBV10-3 | TGTGCCACCCTGGACAGCACCGGGGAGCTGTTTTTT | CATLDSTGELFF
NA | TRBJ2-3 | NA | TRBV5-4 | TGTGCCAGCAGCTTGTGGGGGCCTCGGACAGATACGCAGTATTTT | CASSLWGPRTDTQYF
NA | TRBJ2-7 | NA | TRBV7-2 | TGTGCCAGCAGCTCCGGGTGGGGGGGCCAAGGGAACGAGCAGTACTTC | CASSSGWGGQGNEQYF
TRBD1 | TRBJ2-5 | NA | TRBV4-3 | TGCGCCAGCAGCCAGTCCGGGACAGTCAAGACCCAGTACTTC | CASSQSGTVKTQYF
NA | TRBJ2-5 | NA | TRBV19 | TGTGCCAGTAGTTGGTCCAGGGCACCAGGGGACCAGTACTTC | CASSWSRAPGDQYF
NA | TRBJ1-2 | NA | TRBV19 | TGTGCCAGTAGTACCACGGGAGAGGAATTGAGGGGCTACACCTTC | CASSTTGEELRGYTF
TRBD2 | TRBJ2-5 | NA | TRBV30 | TGTGCCTGGAGTGTACTAGCGGGAGGGCCAGAGACCCAGTACTTC | CAWSVLAGGPETQYF
TRBD2 | TRBJ2-1 | NA | TRBV2 | TGTGCCAGCAGCCCTTCTAGCGGGGCCTACAATGAGCAGTTCTTC | CASSPSSGAYNEQFF
NA | TRBJ2-3 | NA | TRBV2 | TGTGCCAGCAACTTCAAAAGTACTGGGCCTAGCACAGATACGCAGTATTTT | CASNFKSTGPSTDTQYF
NA | TRBJ1-2 | NA | TRBV18 | TGTGCCAGCTCCCCGAGGGACAAGGGTGGCTACACCTTC | CASSPRDKGGYTF
NA | TRBJ1-5 | NA | TRBV27 | TGTGCCAGCAGTTTACTGGGGCGTGGAAGCAATCAGCCCCAGCATTTT | CASSLLGRGSNQPQHF
NA | TRBJ1-1 | few | TRBV27 | TGTGCCAGCAGCGATCACTCAAAGACTAGTGAAGCTTTCTTT | CASSDHSKTSEAFF
NA | TRBJ1-1 | NA | TRBV4-3 | TGCGCCAGCAGCCAAGGGCACATAAACACTGAAGCTTTCTTT | CASSQGHINTEAFF
NA | TRBJ2-3 | NA | TRBV7-2 | TGTGCCAGCAGCTTAGGACTAGAGACCCTCACAGATACGCAGTATTTT | CASSLGLETLTDTQYF
NA | TRBJ2-4 | NA | TRBV5-1 | TGCGCCAGCAGCTTGGAGATCAGGGAGGACATTCAGTACTTC | CASSLEIREDIQYF
TRBD1 | TRBJ1-4 | NA | TRBV7-2 | TGTGCCAGCAGTTACAGGGGGCTGGAGGAAAAACTGTTTTTT | CASSYRGLEEKLFF
NA | TRBJ2-5 | NA | TRBV15 | TGTGCCACCAGCAGAAGGGTCTTAGCGACAGGCCACCAAGAGACCCAGTACTTC | CATSRRVLATGHQETQYF
TRBD1 | TRBJ2-5 | NA | TRBV10-1 | TGCGCCAGCAGTAAATTGGACAGGGGACAGGAGACCCAGTACTTC | CASSKLDRGQETQYF
NA | TRBJ2-3 | NA | TRBV12-1 | TGTGCCAGCAGCGCAATTCTAGCGGGACCCACAGATACGCAGTATTTT | CASSAILAGPTDTQYF
TRBD2 | TRBJ2-3 | NA | TRBV6-1 | TGTGCCACTAGCGGGACTGGCACAGATACGCAGTATTTT | CATSGTGTDTQYF
TRBD1 | TRBJ1-2 | NA | TRBV9 | TGTGCCAGCAGCGCCGGGACAGGGAACAGCTATGGCTACACCTTC | CASSAGTGNSYGYTF
TRBD2 | TRBJ2-3 | NA | TRBV10-2 | TGCGCCAGCAGTGGGACTAGCGGGTCCCTCACAGATACGCAGTATTTT | CASSGTSGSLTDTQYF
NA | TRBJ2-3 | NA | TRBV28 | TGTGCCAGCAACCTACAGGGACCCCGCACAGATACGCAGTATTTT | CASNLQGPRTDTQYF
TRBD2 | TRBJ2-3 | once | TRBV27 | TGTGCCAGCAGCCGGGACTACACAGATACGCAGTATTTT | CASSRDYTDTQYF
NA | TRBJ1-1 | few | TRBV15 | TGTGCCACCAGCAGCGGACGGACAAAACTTGCTTTCTTT | CATSSGRTKLAFF
NA | TRBJ2-6 | once | TRBV27 | TGTGCCAGCAGTTTGGTTATTCACAGGGTTGGGGCCAACGTCCTGACTTTC | CASSLVIHRVGANVLTF
TRBD2 | TRBJ2-3 | NA | TRBV2 | TGTGCCAGCAGCGCTACTAGCGGGATTCCAGATACGCAGTATTTT | CASSATSGIPDTQYF
NA | TRBJ2-4 | NA | TRBV19 | TGTGCCAGTAGTAATGGCCCAGGATGGAACATTCAGTACTTC | CASSNGPGWNIQYF
NA | TRBJ2-3 | NA | TRBV7-6 | TGTGCCAGCAGCCTGGGACTGTACACAGATACGCAGTATTTT | CASSLGLYTDTQYF
NA | TRBJ2-7 | NA | TRBV19 | TGTGCCAGTGGGGGGAACAGGGGCTACGAGCAGTACTTC | CASGGNRGYEQYF
TRBD2 | TRBJ2-5 | NA | TRBV4-1 | TGCGCCAGCAGCCGCCCGGGACTAGGGGAGACCCAGTACTTC | CASSRPGLGETQYF
TRBD1 | TRBJ2-6 | NA | TRBV2 | TGTGCCAGCAGCCCCTGGCAGGGGGCGCGAGGGGCCAACGTCCTGACTTTC | CASSPWQGARGANVLTF
NA | TRBJ1-1 | NA | TRBV4-2 | TGTGCCAGCAGCCAAAGGATACCGACCCTCCGGAGTGGCACTGAAGCTTTCTTT | CASSQRIPTLRSGTEAFF